This TCR beta chain derives from a study of blood T cell repertoires in COVID-19. Background on the study: The samples span acute and convalescent COVID-19 from the United States, Italy and Spain. Sources were T cells, B-cell-depleted T cells, or PBMCs; the material itself was cDNA or gDNA.

Comments on this clone: One end of the junction is discordant with germline, which a read error may explain.

TCRdb's copy holds only in-frame clones and misses some; the assay was immunoSEQ multiplex PCR. The sample comprises 180,000 or so clones, over 80% of which are singletons, and around 6.7% rests with the top ten. Patients in Seattle were enrolled during active infection, then followed longitudinally. The specimen was peripheral blood. This sequence was found in a woman aged 40 to 55 with COVID-19, enrolled during active disease.

As DNA, the CDR3 is TGTGCTAGCAGCAGAAATCCGGGACAGAGCTCCTACAATGAGCAGTTCTTC. Protein: CASSRNPGQSSYNEQFF. The chain is built from TRBV7-7 and TRBJ2-1, with 7 bases aligning to TRBD1. Germline lookup yields CDR1 SSHAT and CDR2 FNYEAQ (reference sequence). The CDR3 spans 17 residues.